The rows below give T cell receptor beta chains drawn from one sample of a study of T cell responses to AZD1222 COVID-19 vaccine. The assay was immunoSEQ multiplex PCR, and TCRdb's table has in-frame clones only and misses some. The sample holds some 130,000 clones, around nine tenths seen once. The material was peripheral blood, obtained on day 0 of AZD1222 vaccination. Receptors originate from an adult in good health. Each CDR3 is given with its conserved first and last residue. D genes are given only for firm matches. Some rows have no size entry. The others give once, few or many, or a class for an expanded clone.

clone size: NA; D gene: NA; V gene: TRBV5-4; J gene: TRBJ1-3; CDR3 DNA: TGTGCCAGCAGCTCCGACCCGGGCTCTGGAAACACCATATATTTT; CDR3 protein: CASSSDPGSGNTIYF
clone size: NA; D gene: NA; V gene: TRBV28; J gene: TRBJ2-3; CDR3 DNA: TGTGCCAGCAGTCTCCCGGGAAGGGCAGATACGCAGTATTTT; CDR3 protein: CASSLPGRADTQYF
clone size: few; D gene: NA; V gene: TRBV29-1; J gene: TRBJ1-2; CDR3 DNA: TGCAGCGTTGAAGGGTACCACCACGACACCTTC; CDR3 protein: CSVEGYHHDTF
clone size: NA; D gene: TRBD1; V gene: TRBV10-3; J gene: TRBJ1-2; CDR3 DNA: TGTGCCATCGACAGGGGTGTTGATGGCTACACCTTC; CDR3 protein: CAIDRGVDGYTF
clone size: NA; D gene: NA; V gene: TRBV2; J gene: TRBJ1-6; CDR3 DNA: TGTGCCAGCGGCACGCTCCACAATTCACCCCTCCACTTT; CDR3 protein: CASGTLHNSPLHF
clone size: NA; D gene: NA; V gene: TRBV7-9; J gene: TRBJ1-1; CDR3 DNA: TGTGCCAGCAGCGGCTACAGATCTCTGAACACTGAAGCTTTCTTT; CDR3 protein: CASSGYRSLNTEAFF
clone size: NA; D gene: NA; V gene: TRBV7-9; J gene: TRBJ1-1; CDR3 DNA: TGTGCCAGCAGCTCCCGAACAGGTGTGATCACTGAAGCTTTCTTT; CDR3 protein: CASSSRTGVITEAFF
clone size: NA; D gene: NA; V gene: TRBV29-1; J gene: TRBJ1-2; CDR3 DNA: TGCAGCGTCCTACCAGCGGACTATGGCTACACCTTC; CDR3 protein: CSVLPADYGYTF
clone size: NA; D gene: TRBD1; V gene: TRBV7-7; J gene: TRBJ2-7; CDR3 DNA: TGTGCCAGCAGCCTAAAGACAGGGAATACCTACGAGCAGTACTTC; CDR3 protein: CASSLKTGNTYEQYF
clone size: NA; D gene: NA; V gene: TRBV12-5; J gene: TRBJ2-7; CDR3 DNA: TGTGCTAGTGGTTTGTCGCCAGGGTTTTACGAGCAGTACTTC; CDR3 protein: CASGLSPGFYEQYF
clone size: NA; D gene: NA; V gene: TRBV6-5; J gene: TRBJ1-2; CDR3 DNA: TGTGCCAGCACGGTTCGCTGGGGCCTCTATGGCTACACCTTC; CDR3 protein: CASTVRWGLYGYTF
clone size: few; D gene: NA; V gene: TRBV29-1; J gene: TRBJ2-5; CDR3 DNA: TGCAGCGTTGCTGTAGCTCTAGTGGGAGAGACCCAGTACTTC; CDR3 protein: CSVAVALVGETQYF
clone size: NA; D gene: NA; V gene: TRBV14; J gene: TRBJ1-2; CDR3 DNA: TGTGCCAGCAGCCAAGAGGCGTGGCAGGCGTATGGCTACACCTTC; CDR3 protein: CASSQEAWQAYGYTF
clone size: NA; D gene: NA; V gene: TRBV7-2; J gene: TRBJ1-2; CDR3 DNA: TGTGCCAGCAGCCTGATAGGGGGATCTAACTATGGCTACACCTTC; CDR3 protein: CASSLIGGSNYGYTF
clone size: NA; D gene: NA; V gene: TRBV27; J gene: TRBJ1-4; CDR3 DNA: TGTGCCAGCAGGAGGCTTAATGAAAAACTGTTTTTT; CDR3 protein: CASRRLNEKLFF
clone size: NA; D gene: TRBD1; V gene: TRBV6-5; J gene: TRBJ1-1; CDR3 DNA: TGTGCCAGCAAACAGGGGTTGAACACTGAAGCTTTCTTT; CDR3 protein: CASKQGLNTEAFF
clone size: NA; D gene: TRBD2; V gene: TRBV30; J gene: TRBJ2-2; CDR3 DNA: TGTGCCTGGAAAGCCCCTCTAGCGGGAGAGGTCACCGGGGAGCTGTTTTTT; CDR3 protein: CAWKAPLAGEVTGELFF
clone size: NA; D gene: TRBD1; V gene: TRBV28; J gene: TRBJ1-5; CDR3 DNA: TGTGCCAGCAGTACCCGACAGGGAAAAAGAGATCAGCCCCAGCATTTT; CDR3 protein: CASSTRQGKRDQPQHF
clone size: NA; D gene: NA; V gene: TRBV6-1; J gene: TRBJ2-3; CDR3 DNA: TGTGCCAGCAGTGAATTGCGGCGGGGCACAGATACGCAGTATTTT; CDR3 protein: CASSELRRGTDTQYF
clone size: NA; D gene: NA; V gene: TRBV9; J gene: TRBJ1-2; CDR3 DNA: TGTGCCAGCAGCGTAGACCCCAGTAGCTATGGCTACACCTTC; CDR3 protein: CASSVDPSSYGYTF
clone size: NA; D gene: TRBD1; V gene: TRBV12-3/TRBV12-4; J gene: TRBJ2-7; CDR3 DNA: TGTGCCAGCAACTATGGACAGGGGCAGTACTTC; CDR3 protein: CASNYGQGQYF
clone size: NA; D gene: NA; V gene: TRBV27; J gene: TRBJ1-1; CDR3 DNA: TGTGCCAGCAGTTTGATCTCTACGGGGACTGAAGCTTTCTTT; CDR3 protein: CASSLISTGTEAFF
clone size: once; D gene: NA; V gene: TRBV9; J gene: TRBJ1-6; CDR3 DNA: TGTGCCAGCAGCGTAGATCTTTGGGCAGGGGATAATTCACCCCTCCACTTT; CDR3 protein: CASSVDLWAGDNSPLHF
clone size: NA; D gene: NA; V gene: TRBV19; J gene: TRBJ1-4; CDR3 DNA: TGTGCCAGTAGTATCCCCGGGCTGGGGGAAAAACTGTTTTTT; CDR3 protein: CASSIPGLGEKLFF
clone size: few; D gene: TRBD1; V gene: TRBV7-3; J gene: TRBJ1-2; CDR3 DNA: TGTGCCAGCAGCTTAGACAACAGGGGCACCTATGGCTACACCTTC; CDR3 protein: CASSLDNRGTYGYTF
clone size: NA; D gene: NA; V gene: TRBV12-3/TRBV12-4; J gene: TRBJ1-1; CDR3 DNA: TGTGCCAGCAGTTTAGGGCAGGGGCTGGAAGCTTTCTTT; CDR3 protein: CASSLGQGLEAFF
clone size: once; D gene: NA; V gene: TRBV19; J gene: TRBJ1-3; CDR3 DNA: TGTGCCAGTAATCTGGGAACCTCTGGAAACACCATATATTTT; CDR3 protein: CASNLGTSGNTIYF
clone size: few; D gene: NA; V gene: TRBV27; J gene: TRBJ1-2; CDR3 DNA: TGTGCCAGCAGTTTAGGAGGGAGCTATGGCTACACCTTC; CDR3 protein: CASSLGGSYGYTF
clone size: once; D gene: TRBD1; V gene: TRBV10-1; J gene: TRBJ1-5; CDR3 DNA: TGCGCCAGCAGTGGAACAGGGGGCGTATATGGTCAGCCCCAGCATTTT; CDR3 protein: CASSGTGGVYGQPQHF
clone size: NA; D gene: TRBD1; V gene: TRBV28; J gene: TRBJ1-6; CDR3 DNA: TGTGCCAGCAGTCCATCGGGACAGACAATGGACTCACCCCTCCACTTT; CDR3 protein: CASSPSGQTMDSPLHF
clone size: NA; D gene: TRBD2; V gene: TRBV4-1; J gene: TRBJ2-3; CDR3 DNA: TGCGCCAGCAGCCCATCTAGCGGGAGAGGGGCAGATACGCAGTATTTT; CDR3 protein: CASSPSSGRGADTQYF
clone size: NA; D gene: NA; V gene: TRBV5-4; J gene: TRBJ1-2; CDR3 DNA: TGTGCCAGCAGCGATGACCCCCTGGCGCTTTGGGGCTACACCTTC; CDR3 protein: CASSDDPLALWGYTF
clone size: NA; D gene: NA; V gene: TRBV2; J gene: TRBJ2-1; CDR3 DNA: TGTGCCATCCTCAGGGTTTACAATGAGCAGTTCTTC; CDR3 protein: CAILRVYNEQFF
clone size: many; D gene: TRBD1; V gene: TRBV9; J gene: TRBJ2-7; CDR3 DNA: TGTGCCAGCAGCGTAGGGGACAGGGTAACCGAGCAGTACTTC; CDR3 protein: CASSVGDRVTEQYF
clone size: NA; D gene: TRBD1; V gene: TRBV6-5; J gene: TRBJ1-6; CDR3 DNA: TGTGCCAGCAGCCGCACGGGACAGTTTAATTCACCCCTCCACTTT; CDR3 protein: CASSRTGQFNSPLHF